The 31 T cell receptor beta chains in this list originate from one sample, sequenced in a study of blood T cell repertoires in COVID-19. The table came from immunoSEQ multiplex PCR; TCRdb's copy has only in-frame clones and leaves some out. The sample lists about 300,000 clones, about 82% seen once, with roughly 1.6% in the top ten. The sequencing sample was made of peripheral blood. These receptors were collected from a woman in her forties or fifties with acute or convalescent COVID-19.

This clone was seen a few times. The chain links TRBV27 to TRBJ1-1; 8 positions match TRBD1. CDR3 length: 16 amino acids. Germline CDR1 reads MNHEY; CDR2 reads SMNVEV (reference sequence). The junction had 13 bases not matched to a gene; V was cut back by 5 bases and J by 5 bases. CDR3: CASSPLTDRGRTEAFF. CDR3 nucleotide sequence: TGTGCCAGCAGTCCACTCACCGACAGGGGAAGAACTGAAGCTTTCTTT.

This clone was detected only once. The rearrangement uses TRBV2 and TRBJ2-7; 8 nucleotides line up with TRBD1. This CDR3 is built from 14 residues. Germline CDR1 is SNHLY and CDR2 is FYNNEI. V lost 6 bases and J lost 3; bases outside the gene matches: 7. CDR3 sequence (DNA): TGTGCCAGCAGAGGACAGGGAAGGCACTACGAGCAGTACTTC. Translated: CASRGQGRHYEQYF. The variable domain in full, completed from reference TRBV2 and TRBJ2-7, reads EPEVTQTPSHQVTQMGQEVILRCVPISNHLYFYWYRQILGQKVEFLVSFYNNEISEKSEIFDDQFSVERPDGSNFTLKIRSTKLEDSAMYFCASRGQGRHYEQYFGPGTRLTVT.

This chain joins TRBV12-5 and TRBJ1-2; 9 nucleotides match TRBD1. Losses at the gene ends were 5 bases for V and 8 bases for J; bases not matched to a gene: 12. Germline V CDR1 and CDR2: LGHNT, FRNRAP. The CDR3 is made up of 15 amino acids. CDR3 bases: TGTGCTAGTGGTGACGGACAGGGGCCTTCTATGGGCTACACCTTC. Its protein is CASGDGQGPSMGYTF.

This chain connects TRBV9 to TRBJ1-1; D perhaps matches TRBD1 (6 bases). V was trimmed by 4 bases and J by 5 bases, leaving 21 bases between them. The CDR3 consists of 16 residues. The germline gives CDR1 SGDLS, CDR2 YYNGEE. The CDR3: CASSPQGRGVWTEAFF. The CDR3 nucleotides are TGTGCCAGCAGCCCCCAGGGGCGTGGGGTATGGACTGAAGCTTTCTTT.

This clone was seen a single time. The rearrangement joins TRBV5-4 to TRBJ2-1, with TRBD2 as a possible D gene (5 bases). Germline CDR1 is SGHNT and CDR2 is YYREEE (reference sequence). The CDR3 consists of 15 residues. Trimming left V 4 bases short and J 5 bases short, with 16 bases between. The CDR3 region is CASSRAASSNNEQFF. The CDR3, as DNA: TGTGCCAGCAGCCGAGCGGCTAGCAGTAACAATGAGCAGTTCTTC.

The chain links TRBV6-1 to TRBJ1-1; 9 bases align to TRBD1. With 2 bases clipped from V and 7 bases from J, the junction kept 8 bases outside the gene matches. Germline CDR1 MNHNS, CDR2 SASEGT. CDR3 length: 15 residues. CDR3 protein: CASSEHRTGGGEAFF. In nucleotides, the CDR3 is TGTGCCAGCAGTGAACACCGTACAGGGGGCGGTGAAGCTTTCTTT.

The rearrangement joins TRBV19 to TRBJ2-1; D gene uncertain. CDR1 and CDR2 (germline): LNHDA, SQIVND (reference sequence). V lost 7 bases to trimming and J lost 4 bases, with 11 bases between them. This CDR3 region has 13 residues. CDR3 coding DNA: TGTGCCAGTAAAGGAGATTCGTACAATGAGCAGTTCTTC. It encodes CASKGDSYNEQFF.

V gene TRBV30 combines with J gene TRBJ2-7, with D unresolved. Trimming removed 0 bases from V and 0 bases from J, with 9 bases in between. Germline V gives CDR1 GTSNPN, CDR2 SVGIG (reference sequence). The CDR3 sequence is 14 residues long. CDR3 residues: CAWSVDGSSYEQYF. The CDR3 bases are TGTGCCTGGAGTGTAGATGGTAGCTCCTACGAGCAGTACTTC.

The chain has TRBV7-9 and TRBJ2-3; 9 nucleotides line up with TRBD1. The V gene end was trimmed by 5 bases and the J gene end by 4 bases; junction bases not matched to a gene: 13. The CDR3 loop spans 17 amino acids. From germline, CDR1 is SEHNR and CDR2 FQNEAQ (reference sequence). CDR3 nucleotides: TGTGCCAGCAGCCGGAGGTCCGGGACAGGGAGGGCAGATACGCAGTATTTT. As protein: CASSRRSGTGRADTQYF.

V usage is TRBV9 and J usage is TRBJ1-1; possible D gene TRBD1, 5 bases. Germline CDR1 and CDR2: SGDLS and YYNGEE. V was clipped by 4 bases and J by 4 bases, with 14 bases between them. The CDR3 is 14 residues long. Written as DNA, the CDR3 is TGTGCCAGCAGCCCTCTTTGGGGCGGCACTGAAGCTTTCTTT. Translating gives CASSPLWGGTEAFF.

The CDR3 sequence is CASSSRLAGGLYEQYF. CDR3 in DNA: TGTGCCAGCAGCTCTCGACTAGCGGGGGGTCTATACGAGCAGTACTTC. The chain is built from TRBV7-2 and TRBJ2-7; the match to TRBD2 covers 13 bases. The CDR3 runs 16 residues. J gave up 4 bases and V 4 bases, and 7 bases lay outside the gene matches. The V gene's germline CDR1 is SGHTA and CDR2 FQGNSA.

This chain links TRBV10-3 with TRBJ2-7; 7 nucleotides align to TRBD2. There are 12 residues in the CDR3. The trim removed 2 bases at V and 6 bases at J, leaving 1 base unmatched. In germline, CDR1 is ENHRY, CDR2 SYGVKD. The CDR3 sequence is CAISEASGEQYF. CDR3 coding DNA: TGTGCCATCAGTGAGGCTAGCGGCGAGCAGTACTTC.

The CDR3 is CSGRQGHEQYF. In nucleotides, the CDR3 is TGCAGCGGACGACAGGGCCACGAGCAGTACTTC. This chain connects TRBV29-1 to TRBJ2-7, with 7 positions matching TRBD1. From germline, CDR1 is SQVTM and CDR2 ANQGSEA. V lost 7 bases and J lost 5; bases outside the gene matches: 5. The CDR3 consists of 11 residues.

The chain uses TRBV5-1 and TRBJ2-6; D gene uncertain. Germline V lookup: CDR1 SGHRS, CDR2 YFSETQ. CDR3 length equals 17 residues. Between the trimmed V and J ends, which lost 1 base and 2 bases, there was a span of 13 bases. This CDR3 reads CASSLLPLGPGANVLTF. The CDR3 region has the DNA TGCGCCAGCAGCTTGTTGCCTCTGGGCCCTGGGGCCAACGTCCTGACTTTC.

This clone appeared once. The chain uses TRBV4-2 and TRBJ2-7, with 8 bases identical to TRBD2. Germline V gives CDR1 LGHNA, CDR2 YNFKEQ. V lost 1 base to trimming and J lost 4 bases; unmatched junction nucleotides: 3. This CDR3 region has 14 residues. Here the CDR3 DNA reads TGTGCCAGCAGCCAAGCGGGAGGGGAATACGAGCAGTACTTC. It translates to CASSQAGGEYEQYF.

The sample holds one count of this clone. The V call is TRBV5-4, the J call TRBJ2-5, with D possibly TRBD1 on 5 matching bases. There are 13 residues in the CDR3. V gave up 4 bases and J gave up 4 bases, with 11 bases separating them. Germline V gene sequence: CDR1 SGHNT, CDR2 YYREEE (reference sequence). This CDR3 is CASSPDGAETQYF. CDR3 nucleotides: TGTGCCAGCAGCCCCGATGGGGCAGAGACCCAGTACTTC.

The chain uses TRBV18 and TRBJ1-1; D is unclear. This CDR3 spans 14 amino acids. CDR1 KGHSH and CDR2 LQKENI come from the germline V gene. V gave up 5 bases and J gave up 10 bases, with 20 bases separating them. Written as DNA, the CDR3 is TGTGCCAGCTCAGCCACACGGGGTGCCACCGGAGCTTTCTTT. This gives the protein CASSATRGATGAFF.

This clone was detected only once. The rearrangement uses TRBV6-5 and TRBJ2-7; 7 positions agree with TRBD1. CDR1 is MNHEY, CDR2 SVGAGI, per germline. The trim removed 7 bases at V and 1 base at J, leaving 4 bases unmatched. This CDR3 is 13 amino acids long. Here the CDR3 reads CASTWDSSYEQYF. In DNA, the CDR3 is TGTGCCAGCACCTGGGACAGTTCCTACGAGCAGTACTTC.

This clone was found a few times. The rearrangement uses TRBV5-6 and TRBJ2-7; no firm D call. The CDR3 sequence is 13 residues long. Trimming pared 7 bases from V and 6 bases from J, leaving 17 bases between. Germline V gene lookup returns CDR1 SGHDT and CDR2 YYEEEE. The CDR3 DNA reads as TGTGCCAGCCCATTTAAGCGAAACACCGAGCAGTACTTC. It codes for CASPFKRNTEQYF.

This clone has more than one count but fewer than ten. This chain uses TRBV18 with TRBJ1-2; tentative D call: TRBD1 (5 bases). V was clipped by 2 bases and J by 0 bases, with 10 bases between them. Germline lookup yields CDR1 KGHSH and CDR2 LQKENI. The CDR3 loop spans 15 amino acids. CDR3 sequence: CASSPSAGPNYGYTF. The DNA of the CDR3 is TGTGCCAGCTCACCATCGGCAGGGCCTAACTATGGCTACACCTTC.

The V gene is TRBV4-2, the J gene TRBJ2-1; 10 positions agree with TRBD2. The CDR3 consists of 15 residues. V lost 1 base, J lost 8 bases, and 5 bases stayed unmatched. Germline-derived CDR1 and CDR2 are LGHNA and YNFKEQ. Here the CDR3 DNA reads TGTGCCAGCAGCCAAGTTCCTAGCGGGAGCGATGAGCAGTTCTTC. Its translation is CASSQVPSGSDEQFF.

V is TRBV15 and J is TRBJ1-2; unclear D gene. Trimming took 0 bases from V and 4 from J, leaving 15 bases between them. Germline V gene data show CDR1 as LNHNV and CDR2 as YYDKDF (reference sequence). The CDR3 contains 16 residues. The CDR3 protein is CATSRDFGQVIYGYTF. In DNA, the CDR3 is TGTGCCACCAGCAGAGATTTTGGCCAGGTGATCTATGGCTACACCTTC.

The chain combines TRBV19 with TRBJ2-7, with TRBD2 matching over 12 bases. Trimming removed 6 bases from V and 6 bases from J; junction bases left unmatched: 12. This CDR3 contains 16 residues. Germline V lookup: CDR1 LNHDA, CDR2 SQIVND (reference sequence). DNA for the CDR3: TGTGCCAGTAGCCGACTAGCGGGAGAAGGGACTAGCGAGCAGTACTTC. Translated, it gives CASSRLAGEGTSEQYF.

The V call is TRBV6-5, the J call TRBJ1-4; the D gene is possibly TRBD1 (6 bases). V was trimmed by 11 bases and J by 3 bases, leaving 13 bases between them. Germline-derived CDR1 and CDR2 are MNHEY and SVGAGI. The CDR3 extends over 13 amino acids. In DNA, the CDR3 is TGTGCCTGCGGGGGGCAAGCTAATGAAAAACTGTTTTTT. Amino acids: CACGGQANEKLFF.

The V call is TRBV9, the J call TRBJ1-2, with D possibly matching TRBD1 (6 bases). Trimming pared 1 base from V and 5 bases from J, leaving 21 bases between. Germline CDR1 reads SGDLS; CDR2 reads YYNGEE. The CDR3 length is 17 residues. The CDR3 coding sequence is TGTGCCAGCAGCGTAAACTACAGGGTCGCGGGGGAATATGGCTACACCTTC. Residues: CASSVNYRVAGEYGYTF.

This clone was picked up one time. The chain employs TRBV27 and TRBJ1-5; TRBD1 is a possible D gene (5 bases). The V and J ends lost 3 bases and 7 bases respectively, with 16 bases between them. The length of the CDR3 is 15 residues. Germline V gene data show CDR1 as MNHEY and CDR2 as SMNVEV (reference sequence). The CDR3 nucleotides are TGTGCCAGCAGTTTGGAGGGCTTGGGGGGACAGCCCCAGCATTTT. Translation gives CASSLEGLGGQPQHF.

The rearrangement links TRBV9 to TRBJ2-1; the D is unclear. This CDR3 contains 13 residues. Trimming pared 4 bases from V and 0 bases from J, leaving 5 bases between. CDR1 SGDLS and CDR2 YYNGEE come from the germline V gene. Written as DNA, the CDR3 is TGTGCCAGCAGCTCCGGCTCCTACAATGAGCAGTTCTTC. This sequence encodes CASSSGSYNEQFF.

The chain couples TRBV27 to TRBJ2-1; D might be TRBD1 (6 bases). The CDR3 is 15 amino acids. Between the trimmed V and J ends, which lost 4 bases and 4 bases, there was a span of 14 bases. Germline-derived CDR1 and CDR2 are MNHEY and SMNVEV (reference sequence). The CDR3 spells CASSSLGTGYNEQFF. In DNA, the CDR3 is TGTGCCAGCAGTTCCCTTGGAACAGGGTACAATGAGCAGTTCTTC.

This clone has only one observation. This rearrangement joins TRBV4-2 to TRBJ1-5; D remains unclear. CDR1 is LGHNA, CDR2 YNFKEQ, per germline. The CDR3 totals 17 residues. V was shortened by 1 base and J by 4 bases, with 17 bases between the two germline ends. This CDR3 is CASSQGTTYLRNQPQHF. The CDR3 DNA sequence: TGTGCCAGCAGCCAAGGAACTACGTACCTTAGGAATCAGCCCCAGCATTTT.

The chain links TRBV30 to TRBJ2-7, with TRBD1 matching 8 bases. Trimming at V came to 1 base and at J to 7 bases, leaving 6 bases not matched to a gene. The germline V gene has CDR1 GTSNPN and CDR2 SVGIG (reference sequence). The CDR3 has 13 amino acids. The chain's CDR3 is CAWSAQTGAEQYF. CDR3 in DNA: TGTGCCTGGAGTGCACAGACAGGGGCAGAGCAGTACTTC.

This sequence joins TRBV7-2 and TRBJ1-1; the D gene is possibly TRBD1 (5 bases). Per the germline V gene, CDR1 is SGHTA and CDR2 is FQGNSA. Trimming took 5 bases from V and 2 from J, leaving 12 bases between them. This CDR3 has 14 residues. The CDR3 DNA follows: TGTGCCAGCAGCCCCCCCGGGGGAAACACTGAAGCTTTCTTT. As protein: CASSPPGGNTEAFF. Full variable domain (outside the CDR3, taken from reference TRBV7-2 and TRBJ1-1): GAGVSQSPSNKVTEKGKDVELRCDPISGHTALYWYRQSLGQGLEFLIYFQGNSAPDKSGLPSDRFSAERTGGSVSTLTIQRTQQEDSAVYLCASSPPGGNTEAFFGQGTRLTVV.